This record looks at one T cell receptor (beta chain) sequence and its context. It lacks a known antigen. Per-nucleotide qualities are absent, and no much larger clonotype sits a single base away. The entry originates in a study of Ad26.COV2.S vaccination and SARS-CoV-2 variants (dated by TCRdb to the early 2020s). Regarding the research as a whole: Donors in the vaccine arm were drawn from COV1001, a multicentre, randomized, double-blind, placebo-controlled phase I-IIa trial testing Ad26.COV2.S in healthy adults. Ad26.COV2.S was administered intramuscularly at a dose of 5x10^10 or 1x10^11 viral particles, either as one shot or as two shots given 56 days apart. TCRbeta repertoire sequencing served as the tool for gauging how specific and how broad the SARS-CoV-2-reactive T cell receptors were following Ad26.COV2.S vaccination. A total of 32 samples were included in the TCR-sequenced set, comprising around 19 Ad26.COV2.S vaccine recipients, 5 placebo recipients and 8 SARS-CoV-2 convalescent individuals. Trial participants were randomized into five groups of five: low-dose or high-dose Ad26.COV2.S given once or twice, or placebo on both occasions. Investigators did not know the trial group allocation while performing experiments and assessing outcomes.

V was cut back by 0 bases and J by 7 bases, leaving a gap of 16 bases between them. The cysteine opens and the phenylalanine closes a CDR3 of 15 amino acids. Only the CDR3 DNA is retained, 45 bases long and in frame from the first base. As encoded in the germline V gene, CDR1 is SGHRS while CDR2 is YFSETQ. The paper's findings and limits, for the study overall: According to the authors, total T cell responses may have been underestimated by the TCR breadth and depth analyses. Spike-specific TCR breadth was higher in Ad26.COV2.S recipients than in placebo recipients (P = 0.0014). After vaccination, spike-specific CD8+ and CD4+ T cell responses were reported to show substantial breadth. Vaccine and placebo recipients had similar non-spike TCR breadth, a finding consistent with the vaccine containing only spike. The study was not powered for comparison of responses between vaccine doses or regimens.

This specimen's treatment or condition label, interpreted: 15 to 20 received Ad26.COV2.S at low or high dose, single or two shots; about 5 received placebo; per-sample allocation not given. Repertoires of vaccine and placebo recipients were sequenced from samples collected on day 63 after the first injection. Cohort 1b enrolled roughly 25 adults aged 18-55 years at a single site in Boston, USA, between 29 July and 7 August 2020. Ad26.COV2.S was a replication-incompetent adenovirus type 26 vector that expressed a prefusion-stabilized SARS-CoV-2 spike protein derived from the original Wuhan strain. TCRbeta CDR3 regions were sequenced with the immunoSEQ Assay. After extraction, genomic DNA underwent amplification by bias-controlled multiplex PCR, followed by high-throughput sequencing. Per the authors' processing: Collapsing and filtering of sequences were performed to quantify the absolute abundance of each unique TCRbeta CDR3 region. T cell fraction was estimated by normalizing TCRbeta template counts to usable DNA, with usable DNA measured through amplification of reference genes found in all nucleated cells. Repertoire TCRs were annotated as SARS-CoV-2-specific by exact matching of V gene, CDR3 amino acid sequence and J gene to a known reactive TCR set. MIRA supplied the reference SARS-CoV-2 TCR set, which was filtered for enrichment in COVID-19-positive ImmuneCODE repertoires so that public or cross-reactive TCRs were removed. Drawing on the MIRA antigens, annotated TCRs were analysed further at the level of specific ORF or position within ORF. Depth was the summed frequency of annotated unique rearrangements, while breadth was defined as annotated unique rearrangements over total unique productive rearrangements. Two-sided Wilcoxon rank-sum tests were used to compare TCR breadth between groups. TCRdb carries this immuneACCESS record with in-frame sequences only. Its versions omit some clonotypes, under half of them owing to an unresolved V gene in the studies checked, with the rest unexplained. The V and J calls and the clone size are those of that table, but D and trimming were determined from the DNA. The sample table shows roughly 700,000 clones, and more than 70% are seen once. The ten most abundant clones make up around 1.5% of the sample.

Here the sequenced sample was peripheral blood, taken in a trial of Ad26.COV2.S vaccine versus placebo. This receptor was obtained from a person between 18 and 65 years old who received the Ad26.COV2.S COVID-19 vaccine or a placebo. The rearrangement combines TRBV5-1 with TRBJ1-1; perhaps TRBD1 is the D gene, with 5 bases matching. The CDR3 protein sequence reads: CASSLEVGRRDEAFF. The sequenced DNA is TGCGCCAGCAGCTTGGAGGTGGGGCGCAGAGATGAAGCTTTCTTT.